Here is one T cell receptor beta chain with its context. As yet, its antigen is unknown. Within the library, unique molecular identifiers were attached to each individual cDNA molecule. Per the original methods: Ranging from roughly 23,224 to 700,000, TCR counts per sample had a median value of around 90,000. TCRdb recomputed calls from the RACE reads with MiXCR, one row per CDR3 protein. In this record, the V and J calls reflect TCRdb's handling and not the investigators' own analysis. The table shows over 80,000 distinct CDR3 sequences, with 11% occurring only once. This sample's time point: patch test 3, about 24 weeks after DPC sensitization. Treatment here: therapeutic diphenylcyclopropenone sensitization with weekly scalp DPC. The CDR3 is 15 residues long. Germline V lookup: CDR1 MDHEN, CDR2 SYDVKM. Trimming stripped 3 bases from V and 3 bases from J, with 14 bases between. This entry is derived from a study of human T cells and chemical hapten exposure. About the study: Minor volume differences among pooled libraries chiefly drove per-sample TCR yield variation. Study-wide results and caveats: Alopecia in the donors means their immune response may deviate from healthy people's.

The TCR sequence derives from a woman in her thirties with alopecia areata. Some clones in this sample may be carry-over from other donors' samples. The sequencing here drew on whole blood, taken in connection with sensitization to the hapten diphenylcyclopropenone (DPC). The chain has TRBV28 and TRBJ2-5; TRBD1 is a possible D gene (6 bases). The CDR3 here is CASSFFRDTKETQYF. CDR3 sequence (DNA): TGTGCCAGCAGTTTCTTCCGGGACACCAAAGAGACCCAGTACTTC.